Below are 13 T cell receptor beta chains sequenced from a single sample in a study of cytomegalovirus exposure and HLA in healthy donors. 13 Jbeta primers and 60 Vbeta primers were used for the PCR. The repertoire was sequenced with immunoSEQ multiplex PCR; TCRdb's copy has only in-frame clones and lacks some. The sample gives around 110,000 clones, around two thirds of which show up once; 8.5% to 9.5% is in the top ten. The source material was PBMCs. The receptors were gathered from a woman aged 40 to 50 in good health and CMV-seropositive.

V is TRBV19 and J is TRBJ2-2, with D tentatively TRBD2 (6 bases). The CDR3 contains 14 residues. Per germline, CDR1 LNHDA and CDR2 SQIVND (reference sequence). Trimming pared 5 bases from V and 6 bases from J, leaving 13 bases between. CDR3 coding DNA: TGTGCCAGTAGTTTGTGGCGGGACTCCGGGGAGCTGTTTTTT. Translating gives CASSLWRDSGELFF.

The genes are TRBV28 and TRBJ2-5; 8 positions match TRBD1. The J call is uncertain, as TRBJ2-7 better fits the DNA end. Germline values: CDR1 MDHEN, CDR2 SYDVKM. The CDR3 contains 15 residues. Here the CDR3 DNA reads TGTGCCAGCAGTACCGGGACAGGACCTCCCTACGAGCAGTACTTC. The encoded protein is CASSTGTGPPYEQYF.

CDR3 nucleotide sequence: TGTGCCAGCAGACTAGCGCCGAGCACAGATACGCAGTATTTT. It specifies CASRLAPSTDTQYF. The chain employs TRBV2 and TRBJ2-3; 7 bases match TRBD2. Germline V gene lookup returns CDR1 SNHLY and CDR2 FYNNEI. The CDR3 sequence is 14 residues long. V was clipped by 6 bases and J by 0 bases; unmatched bases: 3.

This rearrangement joins TRBV25-1 to TRBJ1-4; D remains unclear. V gave up 9 bases and J gave up 1 base, with 12 bases separating them. Germline V gene data show CDR1 as MGHDK and CDR2 as SYGVNS. CDR3 length: 14 residues. The CDR3: CASGQAGTNEKLFF. The CDR3 DNA follows: TGTGCCAGTGGCCAAGCAGGAACTAATGAAAAACTGTTTTTT.

This clone was counted only a few times. V and J are TRBV19 and TRBJ2-7; 8 bases fit TRBD1. The trim removed 3 bases at V and 3 bases at J, leaving 13 bases unmatched. Germline V gene data show CDR1 as LNHDA and CDR2 as SQIVND (reference sequence). The CDR3 has 17 residues. CDR3 nucleotides: TGTGCCAGTAGTATCCATTCGACAGGGGCGACCAACTACGAGCAGTACTTC. It translates to CASSIHSTGATNYEQYF.

This clone was observed a single time. The genes are TRBV6-6 and TRBJ1-5; 7 bases line up with TRBD1. V lost 7 bases to trimming and J lost 4 bases; unmatched junction nucleotides: 10. The CDR3 contains 15 residues. In germline, CDR1 is MNHNY, CDR2 SVGAGI (reference sequence). The CDR3 loop is CASTVVQGRNQPQHF. The CDR3 DNA is TGTGCCAGCACCGTCGTACAGGGGAGGAATCAGCCCCAGCATTTT.

The rearrangement joins TRBV19 to TRBJ2-1, with TRBD2 identical over 8 bases. Trimming cost V 4 bases and J 5 bases; bases outside gene matches: 4. Germline lookup yields CDR1 LNHDA and CDR2 SQIVND (reference sequence). The CDR3 has 14 residues. As DNA, the CDR3 is TGTGCCAGTAGTAATCTAGCGGGTAACAATGAGCAGTTCTTC. It specifies CASSNLAGNNEQFF.

This chain joins TRBV4-2 and TRBJ1-2; 10 positions match TRBD1. From germline, CDR1 is LGHNA and CDR2 YNFKEQ. The CDR3 contains 16 residues. V shed 0 bases and J 2 bases; nucleotides not matched to a gene: 3. CDR3 region: CASSQEATGGNYGYTF. Here the CDR3 DNA reads TGTGCCAGCAGCCAAGAAGCGACAGGGGGCAACTATGGCTACACCTTC.

This chain uses TRBV2 with TRBJ1-2; D perhaps matches TRBD1 (5 bases). Between the trimmed V and J ends, which lost 8 bases and 7 bases, there was a span of 20 bases. Germline V gene lookup returns CDR1 SNHLY and CDR2 FYNNEI. The CDR3 runs 14 residues. The CDR3 loop is CASGQQEALGGYTF. The CDR3 nucleotides read TGTGCCAGCGGACAACAAGAGGCGTTGGGTGGCTACACCTTC.

This clone was counted between two and nine times. Other DNA sequences in the same sample also yield this CDR3. The rearrangement uses TRBV7-8 and TRBJ2-7; D is perhaps TRBD2 (6 bases). The germline V and J ends were trimmed by 2 bases and 3 bases, with 8 bases remaining between them. Germline V gene lookup returns CDR1 SGHVS and CDR2 FQNEAQ. CDR3 length equals 13 residues. The CDR3 loop is CASSLTGGYEQYF. DNA of the CDR3: TGTGCCAGCAGCTTAACCGGGGGCTACGAGCAGTACTTC. Full variable domain (outside the CDR3, taken from reference TRBV7-8 and TRBJ2-7): GAGVSQSPRYKVAKRGQDVALRCDPISGHVSLFWYQQALGQGPEFLTYFQNEAQLDKSGLPSDRFFAERPEGSVSTLKIQRTQQEDSAVYLCASSLTGGYEQYFGPGTRLTVT.

This clone was observed a few times. The V call is TRBV9, the J call TRBJ2-2; D is unclear. The CDR3 spans 15 residues. V lost 2 bases to trimming and J lost 4 bases, with 12 bases between them. CDR1 SGDLS and CDR2 YYNGEE come from the germline V gene. For the CDR3, the DNA is TGTGCCAGCAGCGTCGAGTTGGTCGGCACCGGGGAGCTGTTTTTT. This sequence encodes CASSVELVGTGELFF. Supplemented by reference TRBV9 and TRBJ2-2, the full variable domain reads DSGVTQTPKHLITATGQRVTLRCSPRSGDLSVYWYQQSLDQGLQFLIQYYNGEERAKGNILERFSAQQFPDLHSELNLSSLELGDSALYFCASSVELVGTGELFFGEGSRLTVL.

Remarks on this clone: Other nucleotide sequences in the sample specify the same CDR3. This chain uses TRBV2 with TRBJ2-7; weak D call: TRBD1 (5 bases). CDR3 length equals 14 residues. In germline, CDR1 is SNHLY, CDR2 FYNNEI. Trimming shortened V by 7 bases and J by 2 bases, and 15 bases separated the two germline ends. CDR3 sequence (DNA): TGTGCCAGCAACTTCGAGGCAGGGACCTACGAGCAGTACTTC. It is translated as CASNFEAGTYEQYF.

The V and J genes are TRBV4-1 and TRBJ2-1; D possibly corresponds to TRBD2 (5 bases). V was shortened by 1 base and J by 9 bases, with 13 bases between the two germline ends. From germline, CDR1 is MGHRA and CDR2 YSYEKL. This CDR3 region has 14 residues. CDR3 residues: CASSQVGGRGEQFF. The CDR3 nucleotides read TGCGCCAGCAGCCAAGTTGGTGGGAGAGGTGAGCAGTTCTTC.